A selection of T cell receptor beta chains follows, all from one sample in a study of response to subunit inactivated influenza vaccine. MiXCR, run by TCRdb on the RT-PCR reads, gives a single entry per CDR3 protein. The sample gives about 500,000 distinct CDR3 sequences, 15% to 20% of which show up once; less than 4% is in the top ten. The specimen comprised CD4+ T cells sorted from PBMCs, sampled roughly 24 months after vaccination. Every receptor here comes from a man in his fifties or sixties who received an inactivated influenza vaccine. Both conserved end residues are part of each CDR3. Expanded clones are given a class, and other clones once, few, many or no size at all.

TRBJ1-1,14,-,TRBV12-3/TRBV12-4,CASRAAGLGTEAFF
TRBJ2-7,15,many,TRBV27,CASSPGLAALYEQYF
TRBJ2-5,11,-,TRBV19,CASSISETQYF
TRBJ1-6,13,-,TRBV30,CAWSFQPNEPLHF
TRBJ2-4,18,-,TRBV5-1,CASSWPTRPGDRVYIQYF
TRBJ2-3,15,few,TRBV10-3,CAISDESRKADTQYF
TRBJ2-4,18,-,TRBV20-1,CSARDGRAILLAKNIQYF
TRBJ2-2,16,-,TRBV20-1,CSAEIRGLIKTGELFF
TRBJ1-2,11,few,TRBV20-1,CSARDRRLYTF
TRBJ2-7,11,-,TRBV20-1,CSARQRELQYF
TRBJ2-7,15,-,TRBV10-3,CAISESRGSSYEQYF
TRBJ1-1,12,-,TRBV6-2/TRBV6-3,CASSPRLTEAFF
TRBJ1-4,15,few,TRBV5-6,CASSARSRANEKLFF
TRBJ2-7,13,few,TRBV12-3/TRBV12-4,CASSWGGRYEQYF
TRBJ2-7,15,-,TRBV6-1,CASRLVSGPGYEQYF
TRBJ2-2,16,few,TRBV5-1,CASSQFSGGSTGELFF
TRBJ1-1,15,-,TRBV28,CASRDRPPGDTEAFF
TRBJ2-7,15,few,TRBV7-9,CASSLFRAGSDEQYF
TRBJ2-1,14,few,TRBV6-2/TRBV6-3,CASSLQGVYNEQFF
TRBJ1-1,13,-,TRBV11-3,CASSLDRHTEAFF
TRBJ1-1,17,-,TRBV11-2,CASSLDSLGVVNTEAFF
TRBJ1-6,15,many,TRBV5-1,CASSLQAGDNSPLHF
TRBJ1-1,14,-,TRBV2,CASTPQVTNTEAFF
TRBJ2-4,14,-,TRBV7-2,CASSSRQGAHIQYF
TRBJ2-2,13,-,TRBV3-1,CASRDTGRGELFF
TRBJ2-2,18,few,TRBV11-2,CASSLHTGGSVYTGELFF
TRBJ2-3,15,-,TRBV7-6,CASSFHGGSQDTQYF
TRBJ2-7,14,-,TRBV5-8,CASSHSGVWREQYF
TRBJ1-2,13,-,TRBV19,CASNGQADYGYTF
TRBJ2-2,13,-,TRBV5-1,CASSPVVTGELFF
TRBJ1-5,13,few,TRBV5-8,CASSFEAYQPQHF
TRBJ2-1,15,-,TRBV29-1,CSVRTSGSSYNEQFF
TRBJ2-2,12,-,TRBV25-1,CASGQGTGELFF
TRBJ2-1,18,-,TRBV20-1,CSARRPSNSGRINNEQFF
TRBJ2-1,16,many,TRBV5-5,CASSFLAGNPYNEQFF
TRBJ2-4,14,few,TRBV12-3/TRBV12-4,CASSLRSDGNIQYF
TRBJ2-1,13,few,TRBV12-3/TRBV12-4,CASNSGTNNEQFF
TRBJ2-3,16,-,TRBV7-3,CASSLRAGSGTDTQYF
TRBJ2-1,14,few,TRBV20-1,CSASGPTSYNEQFF
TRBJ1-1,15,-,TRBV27,CASRSRGPVNAEAFF
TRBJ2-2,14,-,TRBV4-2,CASSPRESTGELFF
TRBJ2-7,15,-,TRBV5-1,CASSLGGTASYEQYF
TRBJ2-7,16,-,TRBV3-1,CASSQEGGVKSYEQYF
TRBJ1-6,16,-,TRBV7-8,CASSLGRARNNSPLHF
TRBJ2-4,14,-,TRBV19,CASTGQGAWNIQYF
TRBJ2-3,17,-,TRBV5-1,CASSTLRQGLSTDTQYF
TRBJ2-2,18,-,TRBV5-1,CASSLGLAGFANTGELFF
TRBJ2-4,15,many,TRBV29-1,CSVMSRGRAKNIQYF
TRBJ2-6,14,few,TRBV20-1,CSADRGTGANVLTF
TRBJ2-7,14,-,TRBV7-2,CASSFYASSYAQYF
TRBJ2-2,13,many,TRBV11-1,CASSWQGTGELFF
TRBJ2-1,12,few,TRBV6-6,CASSYQGHEQFF
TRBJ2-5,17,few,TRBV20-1,CSARVRLPGPNQETQYF
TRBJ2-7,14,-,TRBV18,CASSPMDRVYEQYF
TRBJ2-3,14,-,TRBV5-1,CASSAGGGGDTQYF
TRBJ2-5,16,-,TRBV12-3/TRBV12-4,CASSRTKRGPGETQYF
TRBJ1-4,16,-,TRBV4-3,CASSQGWDRGWEKLFF
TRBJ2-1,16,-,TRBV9,CASSVGAGGGNNEQFF
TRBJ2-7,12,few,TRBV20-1,CSARVDSYEQYF